The 7 T cell receptor beta chains below were found in one sample sequenced in a study of T cell responses to AZD1222 COVID-19 vaccine. Sequenced by immunoSEQ multiplex PCR; TCRdb stores in-frame clones only, minus some. Of roughly 100,000 clones detected, around 90% appear once; the ten largest clones hold more than 20%. The material sequenced was peripheral blood, taken on day 0 of AZD1222 vaccination. Source of these receptors: an adult in good health.

This clone was observed a few times. The rearrangement links TRBV5-8 to TRBJ2-1, with a possible D match to TRBD1 (8 bases). Trimming removed 3 bases from V and 6 bases from J, with 13 bases in between. This CDR3 spans 14 amino acids. Germline V gene lookup returns CDR1 SGHTS and CDR2 YDEGEE. CDR3 nucleotides: TGTGCCAGCAGCTGGACAGGGAGGGGCAATGAGCAGTTCTTC. Amino acids: CASSWTGRGNEQFF. Together with reference TRBV5-8 and TRBJ2-1, the CDR3 gives the full variable domain: EAGVTQSPTHLIKTRGQQATLRCSPISGHTSVYWYQQALGLGLQFLLWYDEGEERNRGNFPPRFSGRQFPNYSSELNVNALELEDSALYLCASSWTGRGNEQFFGPGTRLTVL.

V is TRBV27 and J is TRBJ1-6; no clear D. The CDR3 extends over 13 amino acids. Trimming took off 8 bases at V and 0 bases at J, with 5 bases between the two ends. Germline CDR1 is MNHEY and CDR2 is SMNVEV (reference sequence). The CDR3 coding sequence is TGTGCCAGCTTGGGCTCCTATAATTCACCCCTCCACTTT. This translates into CASLGSYNSPLHF.

The V call is TRBV28, the J call TRBJ2-2; D unresolved. The CDR3 consists of 11 residues. Germline V gene lookup returns CDR1 MDHEN and CDR2 SYDVKM. V dropped 4 bases and J dropped 7 bases, with 4 bases sitting between them. This chain's CDR3 is CASSSYGELFF. In nucleotides, the CDR3 is TGTGCCAGCAGTTCGTACGGGGAGCTGTTTTTT.

The chain is built from TRBV19 and TRBJ2-7; D assignment may be TRBD1 or TRBD2 (5 bases each). Looked up from germline, CDR1 is LNHDA and CDR2 is SQIVND (reference sequence). The CDR3 runs to 12 residues. The V end lost 2 bases, the J end lost 5 bases, and 7 bases lay between the germline ends. The CDR3 reads CASSIRGDEQYF. The CDR3 DNA is TGTGCCAGTAGTATACGAGGGGACGAGCAGTACTTC.

The genes are TRBV27 and TRBJ1-2; D ambiguous. The CDR3 is 14 residues long. From germline, CDR1 is MNHEY and CDR2 SMNVEV (reference sequence). With 3 bases removed from V and 7 bases from J, the gap between germline ends came to 15 bases. The CDR3 here is CASSFGQQTSGYTF. CDR3 bases: TGTGCCAGCAGTTTTGGGCAGCAGACCTCTGGCTACACCTTC.

The chain carries TRBV29-1 and TRBJ1-1, with unresolved D. Trimming took 7 bases from V and 0 from J, leaving 12 bases between them. Germline CDR1 is SQVTM and CDR2 is ANQGSEA. This CDR3 spans 13 amino acids. The CDR3 spells CSGPLQVNTEAFF. The CDR3 DNA reads TGCAGCGGTCCCCTGCAGGTGAACACTGAAGCTTTCTTT.

The chain uses TRBV19 and TRBJ1-1; a weak D match, TRBD1 (6 bases). The CDR3 has 14 amino acids. The germline V gene has CDR1 LNHDA and CDR2 SQIVND (reference sequence). V gave up 5 bases and J gave up 1 base, with 11 bases separating them. The chain's CDR3 is CASSAQGSNTEAFF. CDR3 DNA: TGTGCCAGTAGTGCACAGGGTTCGAACACTGAAGCTTTCTTT.